This T cell receptor (beta chain) comes out of a study of T cell changes during pregnancy in multiple sclerosis. The germline V gene has CDR1 MNHNS and CDR2 SASEGT. This CDR3 is 17 amino acids long. V was pared by 2 bases and J by 4 bases, with 18 bases between. Profiling relied on immunoSEQ multiplex PCR, and the TCRdb table lists in-frame clones only, not all of them. The sample has 29,000 or so clones; roughly nine tenths are singletons. The sample in question was CD8+ T cells from peripheral blood mononuclear cells, obtained in the second trimester of pregnancy. The V and J genes are TRBV6-1 and TRBJ1-5; D is possibly TRBD1 (6 bases). This receptor was taken from a female donor with multiple sclerosis, enrolled in a pregnancy study. The CDR3, as DNA: TGTGCCAGCAGTGAAAGAACACAGGGTTTAGGAAATCAGCCCCAGCATTTT. It yields the protein CASSERTQGLGNQPQHF.